This T cell receptor beta chain was found in a study of memory CD8 T cells in hepatitis C reinfection. Study-wide context: Reinfection meant HCV RNA positivity after two negatives ≥60 days apart. Late or post reinfection samples were taken 12 to 24 weeks after detection. General study findings and limits: Roughly five donors were too few for definitive public clonotype conclusions.

Repertoires were generated with immunoSEQ multiplex PCR, while TCRdb's copy carries only in-frame clones and drops some. This table holds about 43,000 clones, about 88% found once. The time point: late/post reinfection, 12 to 24 weeks after detection. No in vitro expansion preceded TCR sequencing of the sorted cells. Total naive CD8 T cells were sorted as viable CD3+ CD8+ CD45RO- cells from a couple of donors. Unmatched junction bases numbered 8, after V lost 7 bases and J lost 4 bases. Germline V CDR1 and CDR2: SQVTM, ANQGSEA. The CDR3 extends over 13 amino acids. About this clone: Its antigen remains unidentified.

The source of this sequence is a man between 18 and 35 years old with hepatitis C virus infection. The chain joins TRBV29-1 to TRBJ2-7, with 9 positions matching TRBD2. The specimen was naive CD8+ T cells sorted from blood. Here the CDR3 reads CSAIPTSGYEQYF. As DNA, the CDR3 is TGCAGCGCCATACCGACTAGCGGTTACGAGCAGTACTTC.